This is a list of T cell receptor beta chains from one sample in a study of OX40 agonist ivuxolimab in advanced cancers. Libraries were prepared by immunoSEQ multiplex PCR; TCRdb keeps only in-frame clonotypes and omits some of them. The table shows around 65,000 clones, with under 95% occurring only once. The sample was CD4+ or CD8+ T cells sorted from blood, taken in a trial of the OX40 agonist ivuxolimab. The source is an adult with an advanced solid tumor such as melanoma, head and neck, liver or kidney cancer. CDR3s include the opening cysteine and the closing phenylalanine or tryptophan. The order of the fields is V gene, clone size, J gene, D gene, CDR3 DNA, CDR3 protein. A D gene is named only where the DNA matches it firmly. Expanded clones are given a class, and other clones once, few, many or no size at all.

v_gene: TRBV12-1
abundance: -
j_gene: TRBJ2-7
d_gene: -
CDR3nt: TGTGCCAGCAGCCCTTTCGTCAGGTTAGCGGGAGGGCTAATTTCGCGGGGGGGCTACGAGCAGTACTTC
CDR3aa: CASSPFVRLAGGLISRGGYEQYF

v_gene: TRBV15
abundance: -
j_gene: TRBJ2-2
d_gene: -
CDR3nt: TGTGCCACCAGCAGGGGAATAAACACCGGGGAGCTGTTTTTT
CDR3aa: CATSRGINTGELFF

v_gene: TRBV6-4
abundance: -
j_gene: TRBJ2-3
d_gene: TRBD2
CDR3nt: TGTGCCAGCCGTAGCGGGAGGGACGCAGATACGCAGTATTTT
CDR3aa: CASRSGRDADTQYF

v_gene: TRBV4-2
abundance: -
j_gene: TRBJ2-1
d_gene: TRBD1
CDR3nt: TGTGCCAGCAGCCCGGATCCGGGACAGGGGACCTACAATGAGCAGTTCTTC
CDR3aa: CASSPDPGQGTYNEQFF

v_gene: TRBV5-6
abundance: -
j_gene: TRBJ2-4
d_gene: -
CDR3nt: TGTGCCAGCAACCAGGGGGGAGCCAAAAACATTCAGTACTTC
CDR3aa: CASNQGGAKNIQYF

v_gene: TRBV7-6
abundance: -
j_gene: TRBJ1-1
d_gene: -
CDR3nt: TGTGCCAGCAGCTTCGAGGGACGGGCGAACACTGAAGCTTTCTTT
CDR3aa: CASSFEGRANTEAFF

v_gene: TRBV10-3
abundance: -
j_gene: TRBJ2-7
d_gene: -
CDR3nt: TGTGCCATCAGTGAGGAAAGTCTATCGCTTGTGTACGAGCAGTACTTC
CDR3aa: CAISEESLSLVYEQYF

v_gene: TRBV7-8
abundance: -
j_gene: TRBJ2-3
d_gene: TRBD2
CDR3nt: TGTGCCAGCAGCTTAGGGACTAGCGTTAGCACAGATACGCAGTATTTT
CDR3aa: CASSLGTSVSTDTQYF

v_gene: TRBV6-5
abundance: -
j_gene: TRBJ2-2
d_gene: -
CDR3nt: TGTGCCAGCAGTTACTCGAAGTCCGGGGAGCTGTTTTTT
CDR3aa: CASSYSKSGELFF

v_gene: TRBV6-5
abundance: -
j_gene: TRBJ2-2
d_gene: -
CDR3nt: TGTGCCAGCTTATGGAGCGGGGAGCTGTTTTTT
CDR3aa: CASLWSGELFF

v_gene: TRBV4-1
abundance: once
j_gene: TRBJ2-7
d_gene: -
CDR3nt: TGCGCCAGCAGCCAAAAATCCAGACCCTACGAGCAGTACTTC
CDR3aa: CASSQKSRPYEQYF

v_gene: TRBV4-3
abundance: -
j_gene: TRBJ2-2
d_gene: TRBD2
CDR3nt: TGCGCCAGCAGCCAAGTCGGGACTAGCGGGAGCGGGTACACCGGGGAGCTGTTTTTT
CDR3aa: CASSQVGTSGSGYTGELFF

v_gene: TRBV19
abundance: once
j_gene: TRBJ2-1
d_gene: TRBD2
CDR3nt: TGTGCCAGTAAATCAGCGGGAGGGCTAGATGAGCAGTTCTTC
CDR3aa: CASKSAGGLDEQFF

v_gene: TRBV7-9
abundance: few
j_gene: TRBJ1-5
d_gene: -
CDR3nt: TGTGCCAGCAGCTTAGATAATCGGGGACAGCCCCAGCATTTT
CDR3aa: CASSLDNRGQPQHF

v_gene: TRBV28
abundance: few
j_gene: TRBJ2-7
d_gene: TRBD2
CDR3nt: TGTGCCAGCAGTTTATGGACTAGCGGGGGGTACGAGCAGTACTTC
CDR3aa: CASSLWTSGGYEQYF